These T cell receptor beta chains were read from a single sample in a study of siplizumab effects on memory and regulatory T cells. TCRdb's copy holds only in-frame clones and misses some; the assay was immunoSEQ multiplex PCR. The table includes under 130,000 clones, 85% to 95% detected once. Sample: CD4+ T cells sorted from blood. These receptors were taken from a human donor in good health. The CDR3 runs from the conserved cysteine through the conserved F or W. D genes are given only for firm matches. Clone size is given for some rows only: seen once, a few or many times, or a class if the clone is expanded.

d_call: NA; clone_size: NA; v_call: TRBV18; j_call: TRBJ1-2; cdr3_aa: CASSPLSGYGYTF; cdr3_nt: TGTGCCAGCTCACCATTGTCGGGTTATGGCTACACCTTC
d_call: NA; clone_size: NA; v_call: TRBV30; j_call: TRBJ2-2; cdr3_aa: CAWSSRGSNTGELFF; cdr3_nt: TGTGCCTGGAGCTCCCGGGGGAGCAACACCGGGGAGCTGTTTTTT
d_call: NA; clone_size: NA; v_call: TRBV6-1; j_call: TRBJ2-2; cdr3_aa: CASSPRGGRTGELFF; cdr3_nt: TGTGCCAGCAGCCCCCGTGGGGGTCGGACCGGGGAGCTGTTTTTT
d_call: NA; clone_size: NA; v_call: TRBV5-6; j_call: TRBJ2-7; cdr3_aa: CASSSPAGSYEQYF; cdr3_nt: TGTGCCAGCAGCTCCCCCGCAGGGAGCTACGAGCAGTACTTC
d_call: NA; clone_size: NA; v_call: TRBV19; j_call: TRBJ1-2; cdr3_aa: CASTPDYLGGYTF; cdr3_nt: TGTGCCAGCACACCTGACTATTTGGGCGGCTACACCTTC
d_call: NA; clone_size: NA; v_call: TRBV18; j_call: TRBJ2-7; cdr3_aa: CASSPDRTYEQYF; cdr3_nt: TGTGCCAGCTCACCAGACAGGACCTACGAGCAGTACTTC
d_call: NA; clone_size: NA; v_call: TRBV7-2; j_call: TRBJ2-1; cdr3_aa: CASSLYAGEQFF; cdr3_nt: TGTGCCAGCAGCTTATACGCGGGTGAGCAGTTCTTC
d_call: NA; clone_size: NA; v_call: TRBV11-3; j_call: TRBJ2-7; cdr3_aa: CASSSLTSEQYF; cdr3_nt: TGTGCCAGCAGCTCGCTGACTAGCGAGCAGTACTTC
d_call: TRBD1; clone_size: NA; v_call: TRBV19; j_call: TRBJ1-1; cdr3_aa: CASSVLTGTNTEAFF; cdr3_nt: TGTGCCAGTAGTGTCTTGACAGGGACGAACACTGAAGCTTTCTTT
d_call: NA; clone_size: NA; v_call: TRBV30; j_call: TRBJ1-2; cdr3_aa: CAWSQGNYGYTF; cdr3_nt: TGTGCCTGGAGCCAGGGGAACTATGGCTACACCTTC
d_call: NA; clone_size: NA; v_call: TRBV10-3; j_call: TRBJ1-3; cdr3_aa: CAISKGPSSGNTIYF; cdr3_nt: TGTGCCATCAGCAAAGGACCGAGCTCTGGAAACACCATATATTTT
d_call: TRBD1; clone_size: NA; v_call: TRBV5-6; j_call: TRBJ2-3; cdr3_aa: CASRFKDRGFTDTQYF; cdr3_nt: TGTGCCAGCAGATTTAAGGACAGGGGGTTTACAGATACGCAGTATTTT
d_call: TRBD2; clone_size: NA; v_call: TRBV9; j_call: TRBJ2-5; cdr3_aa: CASSVGNSGGETQYF; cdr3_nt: TGTGCCAGCAGCGTAGGAAATTCGGGGGGAGAGACCCAGTACTTC
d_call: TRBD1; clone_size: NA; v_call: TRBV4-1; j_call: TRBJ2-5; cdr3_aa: CASSQKPGQSETQYF; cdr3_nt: TGCGCCAGCAGCCAAAAGCCGGGACAGAGCGAGACCCAGTACTTC
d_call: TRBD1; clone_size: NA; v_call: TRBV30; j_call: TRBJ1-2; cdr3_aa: CAWKRDRDSRYTF; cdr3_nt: TGTGCTTGGAAGAGGGACAGGGACTCACGCTACACCTTC
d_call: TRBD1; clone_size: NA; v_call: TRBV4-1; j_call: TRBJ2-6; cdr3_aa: CASSPPTGLGSGANVLTF; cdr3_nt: TGCGCCAGCAGCCCACCGACAGGGTTGGGCTCTGGGGCCAACGTCCTGACTTTC
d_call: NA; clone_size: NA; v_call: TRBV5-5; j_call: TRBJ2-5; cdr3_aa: CASSWRPGAETQYF; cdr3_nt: TGTGCCAGCAGCTGGCGTCCCGGGGCAGAGACCCAGTACTTC
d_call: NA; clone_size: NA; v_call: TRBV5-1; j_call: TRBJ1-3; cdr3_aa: CASSGGSGNTIYF; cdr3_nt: TGCGCCAGCTCTGGGGGAAGTGGAAACACCATATATTTT
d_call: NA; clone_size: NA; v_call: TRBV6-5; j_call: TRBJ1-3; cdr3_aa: CASSLSPSGNTIYF; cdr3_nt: TGTGCCAGCAGCCTCAGCCCCTCTGGAAACACCATATATTTT
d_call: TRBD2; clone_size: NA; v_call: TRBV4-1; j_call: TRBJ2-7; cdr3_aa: CASSRASGSYEQYF; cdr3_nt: TGCGCCAGCAGCCGGGCTAGCGGAAGCTACGAGCAGTACTTC
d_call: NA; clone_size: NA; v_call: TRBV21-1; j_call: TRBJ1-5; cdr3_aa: CASRSRHSNQPQHF; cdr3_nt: TGTGCCAGCAGGTCCAGGCATAGCAATCAGCCCCAGCATTTT
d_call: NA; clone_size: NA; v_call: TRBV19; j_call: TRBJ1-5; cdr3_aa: CASSMNRRNLNQPQHF; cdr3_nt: TGTGCCAGTAGTATGAATCGCAGGAACCTTAATCAGCCCCAGCATTTT
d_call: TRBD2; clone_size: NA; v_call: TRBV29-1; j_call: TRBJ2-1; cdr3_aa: CSVVGTSGRVDEQFF; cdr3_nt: TGCAGCGTTGTGGGAACAAGCGGGAGGGTCGATGAGCAGTTCTTC
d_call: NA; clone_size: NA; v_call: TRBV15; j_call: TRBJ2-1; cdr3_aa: CATSRQAGRGGNEQFF; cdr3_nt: TGTGCCACCAGCAGGCAGGCGGGTCGAGGGGGGAATGAGCAGTTCTTC
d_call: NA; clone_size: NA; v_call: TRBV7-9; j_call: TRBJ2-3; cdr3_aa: CASSAGSTDTQYF; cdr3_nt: TGTGCCAGCAGTGCGGGATCCACAGATACGCAGTATTTT
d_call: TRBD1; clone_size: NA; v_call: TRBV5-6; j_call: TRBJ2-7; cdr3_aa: CASSAEGPDRGAYEQYF; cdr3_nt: TGTGCCAGCAGCGCCGAGGGGCCGGACAGGGGCGCATACGAGCAGTACTTC
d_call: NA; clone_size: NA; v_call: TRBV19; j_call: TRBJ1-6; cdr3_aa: CASTSDRTLSPLHF; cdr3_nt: TGTGCCAGTACCTCAGACCGGACGTTATCACCCCTCCACTTT
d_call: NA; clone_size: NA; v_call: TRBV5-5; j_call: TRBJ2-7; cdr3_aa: CASSLGSSRDKAYEQYF; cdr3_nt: TGTGCCAGCAGCTTGGGGTCGTCCAGGGATAAGGCCTACGAGCAGTACTTC
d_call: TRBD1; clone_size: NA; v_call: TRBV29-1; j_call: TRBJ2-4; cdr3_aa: CSVEARTGGGYIQYF; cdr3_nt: TGCAGCGTTGAAGCCCGGACAGGGGGCGGATACATTCAGTACTTC
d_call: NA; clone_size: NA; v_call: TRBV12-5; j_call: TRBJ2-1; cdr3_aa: CASGLGEQFF; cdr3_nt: TGTGCTAGTGGTTTGGGTGAGCAGTTCTTC
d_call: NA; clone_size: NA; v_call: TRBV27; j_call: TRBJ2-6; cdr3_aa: CASRLAGAGGANVLTF; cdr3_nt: TGTGCCAGCAGACTGGCGGGGGCTGGTGGGGCCAACGTCCTGACTTTC
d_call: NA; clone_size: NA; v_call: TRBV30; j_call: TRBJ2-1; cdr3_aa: CAWSPTSVGEQFF; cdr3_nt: TGTGCCTGGAGTCCGACTTCTGTAGGTGAGCAGTTCTTC
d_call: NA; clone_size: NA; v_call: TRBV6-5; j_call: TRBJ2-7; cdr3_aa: CASSYSIQGNSEQYF; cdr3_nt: TGTGCCAGCAGTTACTCGATTCAGGGCAACTCCGAGCAGTACTTC
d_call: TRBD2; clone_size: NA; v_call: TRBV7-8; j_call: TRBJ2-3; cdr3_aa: CASSLAVAGMTDTQYF; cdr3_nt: TGTGCCAGCAGCTTAGCCGTAGCGGGAATGACAGATACGCAGTATTTT
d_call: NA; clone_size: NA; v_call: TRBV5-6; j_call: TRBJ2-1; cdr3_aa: CASSLNNEQFF; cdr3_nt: TGTGCCAGCAGCTTGAACAATGAGCAGTTCTTC
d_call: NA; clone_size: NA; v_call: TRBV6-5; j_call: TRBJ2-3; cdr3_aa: CASRGGQGTDTQYF; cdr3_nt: TGTGCCAGCCGGGGAGGTCAAGGCACAGATACGCAGTATTTT
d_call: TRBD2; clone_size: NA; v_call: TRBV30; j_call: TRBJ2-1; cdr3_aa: CAWSSGLAGSYNEQFF; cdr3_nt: TGTGCCTGGAGCTCTGGACTAGCGGGCTCCTACAATGAGCAGTTCTTC
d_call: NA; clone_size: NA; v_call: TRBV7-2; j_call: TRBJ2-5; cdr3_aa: CASSLVFRHQETQYF; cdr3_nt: TGTGCCAGCAGCTTAGTGTTCAGACATCAAGAGACCCAGTACTTC
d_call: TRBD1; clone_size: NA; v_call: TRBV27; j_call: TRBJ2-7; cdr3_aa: CASSPIIFGTAATYEQYF; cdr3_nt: TGTGCCAGCAGTCCCATAATCTTTGGGACAGCAGCAACCTACGAGCAGTACTTC
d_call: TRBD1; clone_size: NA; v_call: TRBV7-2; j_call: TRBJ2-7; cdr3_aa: CASSLYRGVSYEQYF; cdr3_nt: TGTGCCAGCAGCTTATACAGGGGAGTTTCCTACGAGCAGTACTTC
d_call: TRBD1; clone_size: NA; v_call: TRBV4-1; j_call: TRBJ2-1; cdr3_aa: CASSQVPGQGYNEQFF; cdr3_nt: TGCGCCAGCAGCCAGGTTCCGGGACAGGGCTACAATGAGCAGTTCTTC
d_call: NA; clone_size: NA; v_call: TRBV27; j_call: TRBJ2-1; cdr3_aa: CASSLRVYNEQFF; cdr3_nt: TGTGCCAGCAGTTTAAGAGTGTACAATGAGCAGTTCTTC
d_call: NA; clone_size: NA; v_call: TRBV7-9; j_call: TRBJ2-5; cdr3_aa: CASSSLLLQETQYF; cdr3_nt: TGTGCCAGCAGCTCGTTACTACTACAAGAGACCCAGTACTTC
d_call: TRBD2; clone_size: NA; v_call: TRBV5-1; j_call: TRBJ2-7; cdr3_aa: CASSLGGLAGGYEQYF; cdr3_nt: TGCGCCAGCAGCTTGGGTGGACTAGCGGGGGGCTACGAGCAGTACTTC
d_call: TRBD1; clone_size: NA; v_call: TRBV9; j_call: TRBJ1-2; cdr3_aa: CASSPHEQGVKIGYTF; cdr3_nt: TGTGCCAGCAGCCCTCACGAACAGGGGGTAAAAATAGGCTACACCTTC
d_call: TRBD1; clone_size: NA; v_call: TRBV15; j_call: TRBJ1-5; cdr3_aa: CATSSQTGLVRNQPQHF; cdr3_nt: TGTGCCACCAGCAGTCAGACAGGGTTGGTCCGCAATCAGCCCCAGCATTTT
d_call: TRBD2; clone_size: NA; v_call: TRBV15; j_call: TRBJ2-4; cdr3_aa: CATSRYPLTSGGNIQYF; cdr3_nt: TGTGCCACCAGCAGATACCCCCTGACTAGCGGGGGAAACATTCAGTACTTC
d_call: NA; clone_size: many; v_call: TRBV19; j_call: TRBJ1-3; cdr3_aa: CASSIALGNTIYF; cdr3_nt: TGTGCCAGTAGTATTGCGCTTGGAAACACCATATATTTT
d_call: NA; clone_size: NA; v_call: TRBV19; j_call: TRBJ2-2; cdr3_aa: CASSIDGNTGELFF; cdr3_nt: TGTGCCAGTAGTATAGATGGGAACACCGGGGAGCTGTTTTTT
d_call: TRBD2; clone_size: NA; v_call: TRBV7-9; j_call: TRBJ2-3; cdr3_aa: CATELAANTDTQYF; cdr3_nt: TGTGCCACGGAACTAGCGGCGAACACAGATACGCAGTATTTT
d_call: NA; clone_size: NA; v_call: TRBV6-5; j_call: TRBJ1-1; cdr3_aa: CASSPPRQTEAFF; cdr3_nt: TGTGCCAGCAGCCCTCCTAGGCAGACCGAAGCTTTCTTT
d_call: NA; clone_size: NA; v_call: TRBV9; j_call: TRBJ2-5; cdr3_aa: CASSLTDGILGTQYF; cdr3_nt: TGTGCCAGCAGCCTAACGGACGGGATCCTCGGTACCCAGTACTTC
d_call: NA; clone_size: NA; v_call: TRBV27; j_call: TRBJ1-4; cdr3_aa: CASTPPGIHEKLFF; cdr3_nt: TGTGCCAGCACCCCCCCGGGGATACATGAAAAACTGTTTTTT
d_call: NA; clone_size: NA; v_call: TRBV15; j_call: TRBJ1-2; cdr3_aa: CATSRDFEANYGYTF; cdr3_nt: TGTGCCACCAGCAGAGATTTTGAAGCTAACTATGGCTACACCTTC
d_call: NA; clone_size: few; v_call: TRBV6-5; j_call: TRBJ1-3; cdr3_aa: CASSYSTRANTIYF; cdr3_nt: TGTGCCAGCAGTTACTCGACCAGGGCGAACACCATATATTTT
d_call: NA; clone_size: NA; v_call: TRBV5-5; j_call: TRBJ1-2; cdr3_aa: CASSRFLTGGNYGYTF; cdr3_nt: TGTGCCAGCAGTCGATTCCTGACGGGGGGCAACTATGGCTACACCTTC
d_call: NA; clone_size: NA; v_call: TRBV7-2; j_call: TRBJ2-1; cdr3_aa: CASSLRGEQFF; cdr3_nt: TGTGCCAGCAGCTTACGGGGTGAGCAGTTCTTC
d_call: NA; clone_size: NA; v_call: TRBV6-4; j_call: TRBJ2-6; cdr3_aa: CASRPFGGINSGANVLTF; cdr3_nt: TGTGCCAGCAGACCCTTTGGGGGTATCAACTCTGGGGCCAACGTCCTGACTTTC
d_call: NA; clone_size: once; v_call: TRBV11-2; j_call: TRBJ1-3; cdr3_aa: CASSPTVPGNTIYF; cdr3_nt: TGTGCCAGCAGCCCGACAGTTCCTGGAAACACCATATATTTT